This TCR beta chain was retrieved from a study of neurological immune-mediated disorders. Every sequencing run returned over 200 million TCR-beta sequences, which were derived from 15-18 subjects. From the 5' RACE reads, TCRdb called clonotypes with MiXCR, one entry per CDR3 protein. The sample comprises approximately 70,000 distinct CDR3 sequences, 10% of which are singletons, and approximately 9.5% rests with the top ten. Points from the study as a whole: Expanded clones shared no identical CDR3 amino acid sequences across subjects, which suggested private TCR-beta repertoires in all groups. The study found the most TCR clonal expansion in HTLV-1-associated myelopathy and the least in multiple sclerosis, below healthy controls.

The sample holds many counts of this clonotype. Its specificity is unknown. Indicated time point: longitudinal time-point 1 (baseline). Maryland, USA blood bank volunteers served as healthy controls. The sequence was obtained from a man under 40 in good health. The sequenced sample consisted of PBMCs.

CDR3 residues: CASSSGQGNEKLFF. The CDR3 DNA reads as TGTGCCAGCAGCTCTGGACAGGGTAATGAAAAACTGTTTTTT. The chain is built from TRBV7-6 and TRBJ1-4; 8 bases are shared with TRBD1. This CDR3 spans 14 amino acids. Per germline, CDR1 SGHVS and CDR2 FNYEAQ. V shed 4 bases, J shed 4 bases, and the junction held 2 bases outside the gene matches.